This is a list of T cell receptor beta chains from one sample in a study of blood T cell repertoires in COVID-19. Profiling relied on immunoSEQ multiplex PCR, and the TCRdb table lists in-frame clones only, not all of them. The table shows approximately 120,000 clones, with more than 85% occurring only once. The material sequenced was peripheral blood. The receptors originated from a man aged 50 to 60 with COVID-19, enrolled during active disease. The CDR3 runs from the conserved cysteine through the conserved F or W. Each record gives: D gene, J gene, CDR3 length, V gene, CDR3 protein, CDR3 DNA. The D gene is left open where the match is weak.

>TRBD2|TRBJ2-2|15|TRBV27
CASSYSGRVTGELFF
TGTGCCAGCAGCTATAGCGGGAGGGTCACCGGGGAGCTGTTTTTT
>.|TRBJ2-2|14|TRBV14
CASSQLQDTGELFF
TGTGCCAGCAGCCAACTGCAGGACACCGGGGAGCTGTTTTTT
>TRBD1|TRBJ1-5|15|TRBV7-9
CASSSGQRDNQPQHF
TGTGCCAGCAGCTCGGGACAGAGGGACAATCAGCCCCAGCATTTT
>.|TRBJ1-1|14|TRBV18
CASSVQDFNTEAFF
TGTGCCAGCTCAGTACAGGATTTCAACACTGAAGCTTTCTTT
>.|TRBJ2-1|14|TRBV4-3
CASSQSVTHNEQFF
TGCGCCAGCAGCCAGAGCGTAACCCACAATGAGCAGTTCTTC
>.|TRBJ1-1|16|TRBV7-9
CASSQTGPAVTRRAFF
TGTGCCAGCAGCCAAACCGGGCCAGCGGTTACTCGTAGAGCTTTCTTT
>.|TRBJ2-5|15|TRBV6-5
CASSRGTAAQETQYF
TGTGCCAGCAGCCGGGGGACAGCGGCCCAAGAGACCCAGTACTTC
>.|TRBJ1-1|15|TRBV5-1
CASSTAGGAETEAFF
TGCGCCAGCTCCACCGCTGGGGGGGCGGAGACTGAAGCTTTCTTT
>TRBD2|TRBJ2-1|14|TRBV6-5
CASSRGGSGYEQFF
TGTGCCAGCAGTAGGGGCGGGAGTGGCTATGAGCAGTTCTTC
>TRBD2|TRBJ2-5|15|TRBV6-5
CASSKTSGSSETQYF
TGTGCCAGCAGCAAGACTAGCGGGAGTTCAGAGACCCAGTACTTC
>TRBD1|TRBJ2-2|15|TRBV10-3
CAISETGVNTGELFF
TGTGCCATCAGTGAGACAGGGGTGAACACCGGGGAGCTGTTTTTT
>TRBD1|TRBJ1-1|14|TRBV27
CASSPYRGNTEAFF
TGTGCCAGCAGTCCTTACAGGGGGAACACTGAAGCTTTCTTT
>.|TRBJ2-7|13|TRBV5-4
CASSSGFRGEQYF
TGTGCCAGCAGCTCGGGCTTCAGGGGCGAGCAGTACTTC
>.|TRBJ1-2|14|TRBV4-2
CASSQPTDSYGYTF
TGTGCCAGCAGCCAACCCACTGACAGCTATGGCTACACCTTC